Shown below are 8 T cell receptor beta chains from a single sample sequenced in a study of blood T cell repertoires in COVID-19. Sequencing used immunoSEQ multiplex PCR; TCRdb keeps in-frame clones, though not all of them. The repertoire includes around 250,000 clones, almost 85% of them detected once, and 9.1% sits in the top ten. Sequenced material: PBMCs or T cells enriched from blood (not recorded which). Every receptor here comes from a woman aged 45-65 years with acute COVID-19.

The chain combines TRBV11-2 with TRBJ2-3; 9 positions agree with TRBD2. Germline V gene lookup returns CDR1 SGHAT and CDR2 FQNNGV. This CDR3 comprises 16 residues. Trimming took 5 bases from V and 2 from J; bases not matched to a gene: 8. In DNA form, the CDR3 reads TGTGCCAGCAGCGAGAGCGGGGGGCTTTACACAGATACGCAGTATTTT. Translation: CASSESGGLYTDTQYF.

The rearrangement uses TRBV6-1 and TRBJ1-1, with D perhaps TRBD1 (5 bases). CDR1 is MNHNS, CDR2 SASEGT, per germline. Trimming left V 1 base short and J 7 bases short, with 13 bases between. This CDR3 contains 14 residues. Written as DNA, the CDR3 is TGTGCCAGCAGTGAAGTCCCGGGGGGGATTGAAGCTTTCTTT. Translation gives CASSEVPGGIEAFF.

The J gene is TRBJ1-2, the V gene TRBV28; D unresolved. There are 17 residues in the CDR3. Trimming stripped 7 bases from V and 2 bases from J, with 23 bases between. The germline gives CDR1 MDHEN, CDR2 SYDVKM. The CDR3: CASTSGGSSAWNYGYTF. The CDR3 bases are TGTGCCAGCACCTCCGGAGGATCTAGCGCGTGGAACTATGGCTACACCTTC.

The chain carries TRBV15 and TRBJ1-2, with 12 nucleotides matching TRBD1. J gave up 2 bases and V 0 bases, and 4 bases lay outside the gene matches. This CDR3 comprises 17 residues. The V gene's germline CDR1 is LNHNV and CDR2 YYDKDF (reference sequence). The CDR3 DNA follows: TGTGCCACCAGCAGAGAGGGACAGGGGGCCATAAACTATGGCTACACCTTC. Protein sequence: CATSREGQGAINYGYTF.

The chain has TRBV30 and TRBJ1-6; D may be TRBD1 (5 bases). The V end was cut by 8 bases, the J end by 0 bases, with 14 bases between. CDR1 is GTSNPN and CDR2 is SVGIG in the germline V gene (reference sequence). The CDR3 length is 15 residues. This chain's CDR3 is CALSGEGSYNSPLHF. The CDR3 coding sequence is TGTGCCCTCTCGGGGGAAGGCTCCTATAATTCACCCCTCCACTTT.

This sequence joins TRBV14 and TRBJ2-1; D possibly corresponds to TRBD1 (7 bases). The V gene's germline CDR1 is SGHDN and CDR2 FVKESK. CDR3 length: 15 amino acids. Trimming removed 6 bases from V and 9 bases from J, with 21 bases in between. The chain's CDR3 is CASSYRQGGNSEQFF. DNA of the CDR3: TGTGCCAGCAGTTACCGACAGGGAGGTAACAGTGAGCAGTTCTTC.

V and J are TRBV7-9 and TRBJ1-1, with 8 bases aligning to TRBD1. V was pared by 5 bases and J by 3 bases, with 2 bases of the junction left unmatched. CDR1 and CDR2 (germline): SEHNR, FQNEAQ (reference sequence). The CDR3 covers 13 residues. The CDR3 protein is CASSKDRDTEAFF. For the CDR3, the DNA is TGTGCCAGCAGCAAGGACAGGGACACTGAAGCTTTCTTT. The full variable domain, rest sourced from reference TRBV7-9 and TRBJ1-1, is DTGVSQNPRHKITKRGQNVTFRCDPISEHNRLYWYRQTLGQGPEFLTYFQNEAQLEKSRLLSDRFSAERPKGSFSTLEIQRTEQGDSAMYLCASSKDRDTEAFFGQGTRLTVV.

V usage is TRBV7-9 and J usage is TRBJ1-1; 10 bases are a match to TRBD1. The CDR3 consists of 14 residues. V lost 6 bases, J lost 4 bases, and 5 bases stayed unmatched. The germline V gene encodes CDR1 SEHNR and CDR2 FQNEAQ (reference sequence). The CDR3 loop is CASRSTGGRTEAFF. CDR3 DNA: TGTGCCAGCAGATCGACAGGGGGCCGCACTGAAGCTTTCTTT.